These T cell receptor beta chains were read from a single sample in a study of cytomegalovirus exposure and HLA in healthy donors. Profiled with immunoSEQ multiplex PCR; TCRdb holds only in-frame clones, not every one. The table has about 73,000 clones, 70% to 90% seen once. Sequencing was carried out using PBMCs. The receptors were sampled from a woman younger than 30 in good health and CMV-seropositive. Both conserved end residues are part of each CDR3. Fields, in order: clone size, J gene, V gene, D gene, CDR3 DNA, CDR3 protein. D genes are given only for firm matches. Some rows mark clone size as missing; the rest say once, few, many or name a class of expanded clone.

once | TRBJ1-1 | TRBV29-1 | NA | TGCAGCGTTGAACTATTTCCAGGAACTGAAGCTTTCTTT | CSVELFPGTEAFF
NA | TRBJ1-2 | TRBV7-9 | TRBD1 | TGTGCCAGCAGCCCGACAGGGTTCGGCTACACCTTC | CASSPTGFGYTF
once | TRBJ2-1 | TRBV19 | TRBD2 | TGTGCCAGTAGTATATCAACCCCTAGCGGGAGTGGCAATGAGCAGTTCTTC | CASSISTPSGSGNEQFF
NA | TRBJ2-1 | TRBV29-1 | TRBD1 | TGCAGCGTTGAAGCCCGGACAGGGGCCGAGCAGTTCTTC | CSVEARTGAEQFF
NA | TRBJ2-7 | TRBV4-2 | NA | TGTGCCAGCAGCCAAGCACCTAGCGAGTCCTACGAGCAGTACTTC | CASSQAPSESYEQYF
once | TRBJ2-1 | TRBV4-1 | TRBD2 | TGCGCCAGCAGCCAAGACGCGTGGGGGGGGAAGTTCTTC | CASSQDAWGGKFF
NA | TRBJ2-7 | TRBV7-9 | TRBD1 | TGTGCCAGCAGCCAAACAGGGGTGAGTGAGCAGTACTTC | CASSQTGVSEQYF
NA | TRBJ2-1 | TRBV7-2 | TRBD2 | TGTGCCAGCAGTCAAAGCGGGGGCGACTACAATGAGCAGTTCTTC | CASSQSGGDYNEQFF
NA | TRBJ2-1 | TRBV9 | TRBD2 | TGTGCCAGCAGCGTAGTTCCGGGAGGAAACAATGAGCAGTTCTTC | CASSVVPGGNNEQFF
NA | TRBJ2-7 | TRBV2 | TRBD1 | TGTGCCAGCAGTGAACAGGGGGATCGGTACGAGCAGTACTTC | CASSEQGDRYEQYF
once | TRBJ1-3 | TRBV4-3 | NA | TGCGCCAGTACCCTCGACAGAGCCTCTGGAAACACCATATATTTT | CASTLDRASGNTIYF
NA | TRBJ2-4 | TRBV7-8 | TRBD2 | TGTGCCAGCAGCTATCACAGGCCTGGCGGGAGATCGAGGCTAGCCAAAAACATTCAGTACTTC | CASSYHRPGGRSRLAKNIQYF
NA | TRBJ1-5 | TRBV19 | TRBD1 | TGTGCCAGTAGTATCGACACAGGGGCTGGGCAGCCCCAGCATTTT | CASSIDTGAGQPQHF
NA | TRBJ2-5 | TRBV15 | NA | TGTGCCACCAGCCGACGATCAGGGGAGACCCAGTACTTC | CATSRRSGETQYF
NA | TRBJ2-4 | TRBV28 | TRBD2 | TGTGCCAGCAGTCCCGGGACTAGCGACGCCAAAAACATTCAGTACTTC | CASSPGTSDAKNIQYF
NA | TRBJ2-7 | TRBV2 | TRBD1 | TGTGCCAGCAGTGTAAATCTACCCGGGACAGCAAACTACGAGCAGTACTTC | CASSVNLPGTANYEQYF
few | TRBJ2-1 | TRBV5-6 | TRBD2 | TGTGCCAGCAGCTTGTCTAGCGGGAGGTCCTACAATGAGCAGTTCTTC | CASSLSSGRSYNEQFF
NA | TRBJ2-7 | TRBV9 | TRBD1 | TGTGCCAGCAGCGCAGGACAGGGACGAAATTTGTACGAGCAGTACTTC | CASSAGQGRNLYEQYF
once | TRBJ2-7 | TRBV27 | NA | TGTGCCAGCAGTTTATCGGCCCCCTACGAGCAGTACTTC | CASSLSAPYEQYF
NA | TRBJ2-7 | TRBV1 | NA | TGCACCAGCAGCCAACGGAGGGCGTACGAGCAGTACTTC | CTSSQRRAYEQYF
once | TRBJ2-1 | TRBV7-9 | NA | TGTGCCAGCACCGGGGCGGGACATGAGCAGTTCTTC | CASTGAGHEQFF
few | TRBJ2-3 | TRBV4-3 | NA | TGCGCCAGCAGCCAAGATTTTGGGGGGGCCGATACGCAGTATTTT | CASSQDFGGADTQYF
NA | TRBJ1-4 | TRBV5-6 | NA | TGTGCCAGCAGCTGGAACAGGGTGATGAATGAAAAACTGTTTTTT | CASSWNRVMNEKLFF
NA | TRBJ2-7 | TRBV30 | TRBD1 | TGTGCCTGGAGCGTAGGACAGGGCTACGAGCAGTACTTC | CAWSVGQGYEQYF
NA | TRBJ1-3 | TRBV29-1 | NA | TGCAGCGTTGAGCCAACGCAGGGAAACACCATATATTTT | CSVEPTQGNTIYF
NA | TRBJ2-1 | TRBV19 | TRBD2 | TGTGCCAGTAGGGAAGAGAGCGGGAGCTCCTACAATGAGCAGTTCTTC | CASREESGSSYNEQFF
NA | TRBJ2-1 | TRBV30 | TRBD2 | TGTGCCTCCCGGACTAGCGGGAGGGCCGCCACCGCCTACAATGAGCAGTTCTTC | CASRTSGRAATAYNEQFF
NA | TRBJ2-3 | TRBV27 | NA | TGTGCCAGCCAACACAGGGAGTTCGATACGCAGTATTTT | CASQHREFDTQYF
once | TRBJ2-5 | TRBV7-2 | TRBD1 | TGTGCCAGCAGCCTCATCGGACGGGACAGCCTACAAGAGACCCAGTACTTC | CASSLIGRDSLQETQYF
NA | TRBJ1-4 | TRBV7-9 | NA | TGTGCCAGCAGTCGAGTTGGGCCTAATGAAAAACTGTTTTTT | CASSRVGPNEKLFF
NA | TRBJ2-7 | TRBV7-9 | TRBD1 | TGTGCCAGCAGCCAGGGGGTGGCGGAGCAGTACTTC | CASSQGVAEQYF
NA | TRBJ2-7 | TRBV27 | TRBD1 | TGTGCCAGCAGTTCGGGACAGGGTTTATCCTACGAGCAGTACTTC | CASSSGQGLSYEQYF
NA | TRBJ2-1 | TRBV15 | TRBD2 | TGTGCCACCAGCAGGCTAACTAGCGGACTGTACAATGAGCAGTTCTTC | CATSRLTSGLYNEQFF
NA | TRBJ2-7 | TRBV5-1 | NA | TGCGCCAGCAGCTTGGAGGGGGTCGAGCAGTACTTC | CASSLEGVEQYF
NA | TRBJ1-6 | TRBV2 | NA | TGTGCCAGCAAGGAGAGATCCTATAATTCACCCCTCCACTTT | CASKERSYNSPLHF
NA | TRBJ2-7 | TRBV7-2 | TRBD1 | TGTGCCAGCAGCCCCCGGGACAGCTCTGACGAGCAGTACTTC | CASSPRDSSDEQYF
NA | TRBJ2-1 | TRBV12-5 | NA | TGTGCTAGTGGCCCGGGACATGCCTCCAATGAGCAGTTCTTC | CASGPGHASNEQFF
NA | TRBJ2-7 | TRBV7-2 | NA | TGTGCCAGCAGCGCCGGTGAAGGGGGTTTTTACGAGCAGTACTTC | CASSAGEGGFYEQYF
NA | TRBJ1-3 | TRBV4-1 | NA | TGCGCCAGCAGCCCAGGAGACTTCGGGGTGGGTGGAAACACCATATATTTT | CASSPGDFGVGGNTIYF
NA | TRBJ2-1 | TRBV4-1 | TRBD1 | TGCGCCAGCAGCCAAGAGGGAACAGGGGGCCACAATGAGCAGTTCTTC | CASSQEGTGGHNEQFF
NA | TRBJ2-2 | TRBV6-6 | TRBD1 | TGTGCCAGCAGTTTCAACAGGGGCGGCGGGGAGCTGTTTTTT | CASSFNRGGGELFF
NA | TRBJ1-3 | TRBV27 | TRBD1 | TGTGCCAGCAGTGCGGACAGGGGGCTTGGAAACACCATATATTTT | CASSADRGLGNTIYF
few | TRBJ2-1 | TRBV6-4 | TRBD2 | TGTGCCAGCAGCCCTAGCGGGGGGGCGGATGAGCAGTTCTTC | CASSPSGGADEQFF
NA | TRBJ2-1 | TRBV10-3 | TRBD1 | TGTGCCATCAAAACCGGGACAGGGGAGAAGGATGAGCAGTTCTTC | CAIKTGTGEKDEQFF
NA | TRBJ2-7 | TRBV19 | NA | TGTGCCAGTAGTCCTCGAGGCAGCTCCTACGAGCAGTACTTC | CASSPRGSSYEQYF
NA | TRBJ2-7 | TRBV27 | NA | TGTGCCAGCAGTTTCCCCTTCCACAGGGTTAGCTACGAGCAGTACTTC | CASSFPFHRVSYEQYF
NA | TRBJ2-7 | TRBV2 | NA | TGTGCCAGCAGTCGGGACATCCACTCCTACGAGCAGTACTTC | CASSRDIHSYEQYF
NA | TRBJ1-1 | TRBV10-3 | TRBD1 | TGTGCCATCAGTGAGTCAGGAAGGGGGCTTTTGAACACTGAAGCTTTCTTT | CAISESGRGLLNTEAFF
once | TRBJ2-7 | TRBV27 | TRBD2 | TGTGCCAGCCGTCCGGGAGGGGGATCCTACGAGCAGTACTTC | CASRPGGGSYEQYF
NA | TRBJ2-3 | TRBV27 | TRBD1 | TGTGCCAGCAGCCCCCCGGGACAGGGGCGTACGCAGTATTTT | CASSPPGQGRTQYF
NA | TRBJ2-3 | TRBV7-9 | NA | TGTGCCAGCAGCTTTTCAGCGGGTAGCACAGATACGCAGTATTTT | CASSFSAGSTDTQYF